The clone carrying this T cell receptor beta chain has just a few counts. Authors' analysis steps: Cell counts per sample came from amplifying reference gene primers. The method was immunoSEQ multiplex PCR; TCRdb's version includes in-frame clones alone and lacks a portion of them. For V, J and clone size, that table is used; D and trimming come from the DNA. This sample has 150,000 to 170,000 clones, with roughly 80% found just once. CDR3 length equals 14 residues. CDR1 is SNHLY, CDR2 FYNNEI, per germline. V was shortened by 10 bases and J by 9 bases, with 22 bases between the two germline ends. This specimen comes from a study of blood T cell repertoires in COVID-19. Study details: The United States, Italy and Spain supplied acute and convalescent COVID-19 samples. In each case, the material was cDNA or gDNA derived from T cells, B-cell-depleted T cells, or PBMCs.

The V and J genes are TRBV2 and TRBJ2-1, with D maybe TRBD1 (6 bases). The sequenced sample consisted of peripheral blood. The TCR comes from a woman aged 80 or over with acute or convalescent COVID-19. CDR3 bases: TGTGCCACGCAACAGAACCAGCGAGGGGGTGAGCAGTTCTTC. Translated: CATQQNQRGGEQFF.